This T cell receptor beta chain appears in the sequencing data of a study of CD8+ T cells in alopecia areata. Study at large: The drug, oral tofacitinib, was given to treated patients at 5 to 10 mg twice daily.

In regard to this clone: The antigen remains undetermined.

Regarding the study as a whole: Baseline CD8+ expansion's link to response remains uncertain, as there was one nonresponder. In blood and scalp, many expanded lesional clones persisted during tofacitinib.

Sequencing relied on a cDNA template that was reverse transcribed from extracted RNA. The protocol was immunoSEQ multiplex PCR, while the TCRdb copy is restricted to in-frame clones and leaves out a portion. The sample records some 110,000 clones, about 59% being singletons. V gave up 6 bases and J gave up 1 base, with 9 bases separating them. Germline V gene data show CDR1 as SQVTM and CDR2 as ANQGSEA. The CDR3 has 12 amino acids. The treatment was: oral pan-JAK inhibitor, 5-10 mg twice daily. The material was CD8+ T cells sorted from blood, obtained at week 24, from a patient treated with tofacitinib. The V gene is TRBV29-1, the J gene TRBJ1-1, with no clear D. This receptor was taken from a human donor with alopecia areata. CDR3 region: CSVFSSNTEAFF. In DNA, the CDR3 is TGCAGCGTCTTTAGTTCGAACACTGAAGCTTTCTTT.